This record looks at one T cell receptor beta chain sequence and its context. What it binds is not known. This specimen comes from a study of shared clonotypes between healthy human individuals. Overall study results and limits: Sharing of clonotypes among donors was expected to vary with sequencing depth.

The method was immunoSEQ multiplex PCR; TCRdb's version includes in-frame clones alone and lacks a portion of them. The table has some 530,000 clones, about 72% seen once. The CDR3 loop spans 15 amino acids. Germline V gene sequence: CDR1 SEHNR, CDR2 FQNEAQ (reference sequence). Deletions cut 1 base from V and 2 bases from J, with 11 bases between. Sequenced: PBMCs. The chain couples TRBV7-9 to TRBJ2-5, with TRBD1 as a possible D gene (5 bases). This receptor was taken from a middle-aged woman in good health. Some clones in this sample may be carry-over from other donors' samples. CDR3 region: CASSLVRVRQETQYF. CDR3 nucleotide sequence: TGTGCCAGCAGCTTAGTCAGGGTAAGGCAAGAGACCCAGTACTTC.